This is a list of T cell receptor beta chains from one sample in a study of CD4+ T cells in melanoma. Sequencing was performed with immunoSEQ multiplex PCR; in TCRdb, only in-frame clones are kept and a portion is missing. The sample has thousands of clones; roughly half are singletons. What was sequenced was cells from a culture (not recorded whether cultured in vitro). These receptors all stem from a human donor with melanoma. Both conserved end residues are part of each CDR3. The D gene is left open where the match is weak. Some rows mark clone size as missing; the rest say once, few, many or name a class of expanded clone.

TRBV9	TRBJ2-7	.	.	CASSSSIGVEQYF	TGTGCCAGCAGCTCCTCCATCGGGGTCGAGCAGTACTTC
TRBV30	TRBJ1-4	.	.	CAWDFTGYHATNEKLFF	TGTGCCTGGGACTTCACAGGGTACCATGCAACTAATGAAAAACTGTTTTTT
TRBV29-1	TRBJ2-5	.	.	CSVLPSETQYF	TGCAGCGTTTTACCTTCGGAGACCCAGTACTTC
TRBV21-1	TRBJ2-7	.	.	CASSGLGTYEQYF	TGTGCCAGCAGCGGATTGGGTACCTACGAGCAGTACTTC
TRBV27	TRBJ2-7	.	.	CASSLSISARGAYEQYF	TGTGCCAGCAGTTTATCGATAAGCGCCAGGGGGGCCTACGAGCAGTACTTC
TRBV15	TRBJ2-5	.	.	CATSRDRAQETQYF	TGTGCCACCAGCAGAGACAGGGCACAAGAGACCCAGTACTTC
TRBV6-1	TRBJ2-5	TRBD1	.	CASSEVGQADRETQYF	TGTGCCAGCAGTGAAGTGGGACAGGCAGATAGGGAGACCCAGTACTTC
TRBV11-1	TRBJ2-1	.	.	CASSPRDSSSYNEQFF	TGTGCCAGCAGCCCCAGGGACTCGAGCTCCTACAATGAGCAGTTCTTC
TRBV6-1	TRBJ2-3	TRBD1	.	CASSDPGQANTDTQYF	TGTGCCAGCAGTGATCCGGGACAGGCCAACACAGATACGCAGTATTTT
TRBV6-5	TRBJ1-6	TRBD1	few	CASSTTGDYNSPLHF	TGTGCCAGCAGTACGACAGGGGATTATAATTCACCCCTCCACTTT
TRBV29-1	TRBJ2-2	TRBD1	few	CSVSRTGDTGELFF	TGCAGCGTCAGTAGGACAGGGGACACCGGGGAGCTGTTTTTT
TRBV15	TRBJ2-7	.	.	CATSRGTASYEQYF	TGTGCCACCAGCAGAGGGACAGCCTCCTACGAGCAGTACTTC
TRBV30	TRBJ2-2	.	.	CAWSGLVREMPGANTGELFF	TGTGCCTGGAGTGGCCTGGTCCGCGAGATGCCCGGGGCCAACACCGGGGAGCTGTTTTTT
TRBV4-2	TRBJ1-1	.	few	CASSQDTPGWRLNTEAFF	TGTGCCAGCAGCCAAGATACCCCCGGGTGGCGGCTGAACACTGAAGCTTTCTTT
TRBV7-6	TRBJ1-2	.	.	CASRPIWYWEISGYTF	TGTGCCAGCAGACCAATTTGGTACTGGGAAATAAGTGGCTACACCTTC
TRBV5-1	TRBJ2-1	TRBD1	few	CASSMTGVDNEQFF	TGCGCCAGCAGTATGACAGGGGTCGACAATGAGCAGTTCTTC
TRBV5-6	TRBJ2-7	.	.	CASSFSGYEQYF	TGTGCCAGCAGCTTCAGTGGCTACGAGCAGTACTTC
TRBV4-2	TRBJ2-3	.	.	CASSQVPHTDTQYF	TGTGCCAGCAGCCAAGTCCCGCACACAGATACGCAGTATTTT
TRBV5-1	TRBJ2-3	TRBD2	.	CASFSGLVGDTQYF	TGCGCCAGCTTTTCGGGACTAGTCGGAGATACGCAGTATTTT